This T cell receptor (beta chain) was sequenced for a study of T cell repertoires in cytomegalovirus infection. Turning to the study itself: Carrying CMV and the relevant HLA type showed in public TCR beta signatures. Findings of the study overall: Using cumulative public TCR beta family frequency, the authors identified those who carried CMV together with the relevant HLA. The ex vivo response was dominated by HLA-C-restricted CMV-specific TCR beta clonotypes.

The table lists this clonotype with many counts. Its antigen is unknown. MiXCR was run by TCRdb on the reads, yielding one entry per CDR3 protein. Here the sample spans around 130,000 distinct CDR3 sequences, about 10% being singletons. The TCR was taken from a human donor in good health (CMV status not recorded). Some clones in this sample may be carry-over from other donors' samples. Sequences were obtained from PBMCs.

For the CDR3, the DNA is TGTGCCAGTCGACGGGACGCTAACTATGGCTACACCTTC. This codes for CASRRDANYGYTF. This rearrangement joins TRBV6-5 to TRBJ1-2, with D possibly being TRBD1 (5 bases). Germline V CDR1 and CDR2: MNHEY, SVGAGI. Deletions cut 9 bases from V and 0 bases from J, with 11 bases between. This CDR3 comprises 13 residues.